One sample yielded the 11 T cell receptor beta chains listed below, sequenced in a study of cytomegalovirus exposure and HLA in healthy donors. The PCR was carried out with 60 Vbeta primers and 13 Jbeta primers. Method: immunoSEQ multiplex PCR; TCRdb's copy keeps in-frame clones and lacks some. The sample has approximately 140,000 clones. Material: PBMCs. The receptors come from a woman aged 18-29 years in good health and CMV-seronegative.

The J gene is TRBJ2-6, the V gene TRBV19, with a weak D call TRBD1 (5 bases). Trimming shortened V by 5 bases and J by 0 bases, and 14 bases separated the two germline ends. Germline V gene data show CDR1 as LNHDA and CDR2 as SQIVND (reference sequence). The CDR3 extends over 17 amino acids. CDR3 protein: CASSLGQGDSGANVLTF. CDR3 coding DNA: TGTGCCAGTAGTCTTGGGCAGGGCGACTCTGGGGCCAACGTCCTGACTTTC.

The chain couples TRBV9 to TRBJ1-2; TRBD1 agrees at 7 bases. The CDR3 has 15 amino acids. Germline loops: CDR1 SGDLS, CDR2 YYNGEE. V was pared by 1 base and J by 3 bases, with 6 bases of the junction left unmatched. CDR3 nucleotides: TGTGCCAGCAGCGTATCCCAGACAGGGTACTATGGCTACACCTTC. Protein: CASSVSQTGYYGYTF.

The V call is TRBV28, the J call TRBJ1-2, with a tentative D call TRBD1 (6 bases). The germline V and J ends were trimmed by 6 bases and 4 bases, with 15 bases remaining between them. Germline CDR1 is MDHEN and CDR2 is SYDVKM. The CDR3 runs 14 residues. CDR3 amino acids: CASRTGQGAYGYTF. The CDR3 coding sequence is TGTGCCAGCAGGACAGGACAAGGGGCCTATGGCTACACCTTC.

The chain combines TRBV4-3 with TRBJ1-2; D remains unclear. Germline-derived CDR1 and CDR2 are LGHNA and YSLEER. Trimming left V 1 base short and J 7 bases short, with 10 bases between. CDR3 length: 13 residues. The CDR3 is CASSQAGVGGYTF. CDR3 sequence (DNA): TGCGCCAGCAGCCAAGCCGGGGTAGGTGGCTACACCTTC.

The chain combines TRBV10-1 with TRBJ2-7, with 9 bases lining up with TRBD2. The trim removed 3 bases at V and 7 bases at J, leaving 16 bases unmatched. Germline lookup yields CDR1 WNHNN and CDR2 SYGVQD (reference sequence). CDR3 length equals 17 residues. The CDR3 loop reads CASSDLVASGVGGEQYF. For the CDR3, the DNA is TGCGCCAGCAGTGATCTGGTCGCTAGCGGGGTGGGTGGAGAGCAGTACTTC.

The rearrangement links TRBV30 to TRBJ1-2; tentative D call: TRBD1 (6 bases). The CDR3 has 13 residues. Germline loops: CDR1 GTSNPN, CDR2 SVGIG (reference sequence). V lost 0 bases to trimming and J lost 4 bases, with 9 bases between them. CDR3 DNA sequence: TGTGCCTGGAGTGTAGGGGGGGGCTATGGCTACACCTTC. Translation gives CAWSVGGGYGYTF.

This chain uses TRBV4-1 with TRBJ2-2, with 10 bases lining up with TRBD1. CDR3 length: 17 residues. CDR1 and CDR2 from the germline V gene are MGHRA and YSYEKL. V dropped 1 base and J dropped 5; count of bases not matched to a gene: 7. The CDR3 DNA reads TGCGCCAGCAGCCAAGTACGACAGGGGGCTAAGACCGGGGAGCTGTTTTTT. Its translation: CASSQVRQGAKTGELFF.

The chain has TRBV10-3 and TRBJ1-2; the match to TRBD1 covers 7 bases. In germline, CDR1 is ENHRY, CDR2 SYGVKD. This CDR3 comprises 16 residues. Trimming removed 10 bases from V and 4 bases from J; junction bases left unmatched: 18. The CDR3 here is CATEPGTTGVGYGYTF. CDR3 in DNA: TGTGCCACGGAACCGGGTACCACAGGGGTTGGCTATGGCTACACCTTC.

V is TRBV19 and J is TRBJ2-1; 10 bases fit TRBD2. This CDR3 has 17 residues. After removal of 8 bases from V and 0 bases from J, the junction contained 10 bases not matched to a gene. Germline loops: CDR1 LNHDA, CDR2 SQIVND (reference sequence). In DNA form, the CDR3 reads TGTGCCAGTCGCCTAGCGGGAGTAGGGGGCTCCTACAATGAGCAGTTCTTC. As protein: CASRLAGVGGSYNEQFF.

The genes are TRBV6-1 and TRBJ2-1; TRBD2 matches 7 bases. There are 15 residues in the CDR3. V trimming: 5 bases; J trimming: 0 bases; junction bases outside the gene matches: 4. Germline loops: CDR1 MNHNS, CDR2 SASEGT. CDR3 amino acids: CASSPGTNSYNEQFF. CDR3 nucleotides: TGTGCCAGCAGTCCCGGGACTAACTCCTACAATGAGCAGTTCTTC.

This rearrangement joins TRBV5-1 to TRBJ1-1; D is possibly TRBD1 (5 bases). The germline V gene has CDR1 SGHRS and CDR2 YFSETQ. The CDR3 runs to 15 residues. V was trimmed by 0 bases and J by 6 bases, leaving 15 bases between them. CDR3 protein: CASSLEDSRKSEAFF. Here the CDR3 DNA reads TGCGCCAGCAGCTTGGAAGACAGCCGAAAGTCTGAAGCTTTCTTT.